This T cell receptor beta chain was sequenced for a study of blood T cell repertoires in COVID-19 (dated by TCRdb to the early 2020s). The study in broad terms: Samples covering the acute and convalescent phases of COVID-19 were provided by collaborators in the United States, Italy and Spain. Samples came from the ongoing ImmuneRACE study (first 160 participants) plus 1,254 subjects from 6 global collaborators. Nearly every sample came with metadata listing a de-identified subject ID, COVID-19 status, age in years and sex. The repertoires were released in a freely available public database intended as a resource for research on the immune response to SARS-CoV-2. Deeply sampled blood TCRbeta repertoires from subjects exposed to, actively infected with, or recovered from COVID-19 were included in the dataset. Where available, HLA class I and class II types were taken from metadata supplied by the sample provider and were not determined by assay-based typing. The prospective study material was composed of cDNA or gDNA derived from T cells, B-cell-depleted T cells, or PBMCs. The study at large found these results: The amount of clinical and demographic metadata varied by source and participant and was provided uncurated.

The CDR3 starts with the cysteine, ends with the phenylalanine, and has 16 residues. Only the CDR3 part of the read is kept: 48 bases, read in frame from the first base. A distance of 10 bases separates the germline ends of V and J, which lose 2 bases and 0 bases respectively. From a lookup of the germline V gene (reference sequence), CDR1 and CDR2 are MNHEY and SMNVEV. One collaborating source in Seattle enrolled patients during active infection and followed them longitudinally through the course of disease. Each collaborating institution followed its own protocols to collect whole blood in K2EDTA tubes. For TCRbeta analysis, collaborators shipped samples as frozen whole blood, isolated PBMCs, or DNA extracted from either of those sample types. Regarding this clone: What this receptor recognizes is not known. Base qualities were left out, and no much larger clone turns up one base away.

TCRbeta CDR3 regions were amplified from genomic DNA using the immunoSEQ Assay, a bias-controlled multiplex PCR. The paper's data handling went like this. Nucleated cell counts per sample were estimated from amplification of reference gene primers within the assay. To quantify the absolute abundance of each unique TCRbeta CDR3 rearrangement, sequence reads were collapsed and filtered. For each sample, productive Simpson clonality was calculated as the square root of Simpson's diversity index across productive rearrangements. Entries here come from immuneACCESS through TCRdb and include only in-frame sequences with V and J called. Some clones fail to appear in such tables; in the studies checked, an unresolved V gene covers under half of the shortfall, and the cause of the remainder is unknown. V and J calls and clone size are copied from that table; D and trimming were computed from the DNA. For this sample there are a few hundred thousand clones; about 90% appear just once. The ten largest clones take up about 2.9% of the sample.

The sequence links TRBV27 to TRBJ2-2, with the D segment identity uncertain. Sequences were obtained from peripheral blood. This clonotype originated in a woman between 25 and 40 years old with COVID-19, enrolled during active disease. The nucleotides are TGTGCCAGCAGTTTAATCGGGTCATCGAACACCGGGGAGCTGTTTTTT. Translated, it gives CASSLIGSSNTGELFF.